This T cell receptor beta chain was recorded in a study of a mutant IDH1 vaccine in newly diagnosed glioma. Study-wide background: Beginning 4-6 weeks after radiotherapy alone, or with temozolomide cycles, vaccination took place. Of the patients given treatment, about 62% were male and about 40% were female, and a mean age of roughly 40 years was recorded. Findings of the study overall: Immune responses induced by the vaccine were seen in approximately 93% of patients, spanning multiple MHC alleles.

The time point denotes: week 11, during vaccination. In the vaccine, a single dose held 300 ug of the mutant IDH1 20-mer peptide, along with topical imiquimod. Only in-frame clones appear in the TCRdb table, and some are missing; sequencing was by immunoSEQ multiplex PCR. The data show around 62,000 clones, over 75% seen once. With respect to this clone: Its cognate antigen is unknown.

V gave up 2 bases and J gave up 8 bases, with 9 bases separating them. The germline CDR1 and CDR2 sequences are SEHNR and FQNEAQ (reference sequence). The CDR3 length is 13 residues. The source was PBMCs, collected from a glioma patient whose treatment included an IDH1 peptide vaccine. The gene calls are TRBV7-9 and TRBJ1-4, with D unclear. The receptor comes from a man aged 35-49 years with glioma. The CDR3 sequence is CASSLNTGEKLFF. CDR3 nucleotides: TGTGCCAGCAGCTTAAATACCGGCGAAAAACTGTTTTTT.